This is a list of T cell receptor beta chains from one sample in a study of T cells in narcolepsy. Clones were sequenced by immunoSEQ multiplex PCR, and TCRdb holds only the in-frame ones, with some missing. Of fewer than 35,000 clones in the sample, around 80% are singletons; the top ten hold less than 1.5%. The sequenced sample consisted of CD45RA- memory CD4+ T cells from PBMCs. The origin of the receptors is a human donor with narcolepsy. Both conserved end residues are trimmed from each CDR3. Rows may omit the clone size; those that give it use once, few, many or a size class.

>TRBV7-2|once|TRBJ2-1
ASSSTANSYNEQF
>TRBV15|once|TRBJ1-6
ATSRLQGTAGSPLH
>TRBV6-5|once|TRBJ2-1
ASSDLAVHNEQF
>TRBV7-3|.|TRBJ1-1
ASSKRQGAEAF
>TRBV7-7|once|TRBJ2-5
ASSDGDTLQETQY
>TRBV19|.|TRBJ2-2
ASSYGSRRTGELF
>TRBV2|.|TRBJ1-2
ASRAGGEDGYT
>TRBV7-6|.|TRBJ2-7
ASSLGLGSGGADEQY
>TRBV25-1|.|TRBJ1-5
ASSESTGVDQPQH
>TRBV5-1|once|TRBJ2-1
ASSRLAGGLYNEQF
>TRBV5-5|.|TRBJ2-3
ASSLAGTDTQY
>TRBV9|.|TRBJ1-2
ASSVGGRGNYGYT
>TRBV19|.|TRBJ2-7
ASKAGGTYEQY
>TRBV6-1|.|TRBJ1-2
ASSEIPETGDGYT
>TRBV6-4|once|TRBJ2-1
ASTGTGGNEQF
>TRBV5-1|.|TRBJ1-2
ASSSTRNYGYT
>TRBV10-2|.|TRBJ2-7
ASSPDRDSYEQY
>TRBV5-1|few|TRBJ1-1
ASSYSGQGVTEAF
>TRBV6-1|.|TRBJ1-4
ASTPGQSEKLF
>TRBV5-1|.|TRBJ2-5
ASSLIGERQETQY
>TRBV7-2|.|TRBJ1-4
ASSGPQVNEKLF
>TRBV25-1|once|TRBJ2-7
ASNVQEAGYEQY
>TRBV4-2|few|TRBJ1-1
ASSLDYSTEAF
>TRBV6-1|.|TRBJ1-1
ASTLEEGQKAF
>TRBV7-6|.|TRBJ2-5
ASSFGAQETQY
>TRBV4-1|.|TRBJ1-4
ASSQVYPATNEKLF
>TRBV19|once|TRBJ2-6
ASSITGNVLT
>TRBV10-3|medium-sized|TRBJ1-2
AISESTGGGYT
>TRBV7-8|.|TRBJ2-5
ASSGGTSGAGGETQY
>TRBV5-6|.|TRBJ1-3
ASSLVGNSGNTIY
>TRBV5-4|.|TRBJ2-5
ASSWGPGTRGETQY
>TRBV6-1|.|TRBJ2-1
ASSHMDEQF
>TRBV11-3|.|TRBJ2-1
ASSLTAGSNEQF
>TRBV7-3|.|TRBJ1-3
ASSLGTGTGNTIY
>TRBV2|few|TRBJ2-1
ASRGDFSSYNEQF
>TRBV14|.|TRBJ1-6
ASSHLRASPLH
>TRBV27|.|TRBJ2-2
ASSPQNTGELF
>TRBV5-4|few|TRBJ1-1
ASSPKPGQGAVHTEAF
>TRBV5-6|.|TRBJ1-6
ASSLDGSGYPNSPLH
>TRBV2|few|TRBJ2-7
ASSAAQTLEQY
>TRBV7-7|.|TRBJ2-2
ASSPSGARTGELF